This is a list of T cell receptor beta chains from one sample in a study of shared clonotypes between healthy human individuals. Assay used: immunoSEQ multiplex PCR; TCRdb lists only in-frame clones, some missing. The sample holds around 690,000 clones; around 91% are singletons and the top ten take 34%. The sequenced sample was memory CD8+ T cells from PBMCs. These TCRs come from a young man in good health. Some clones in this sample may be carry-over from other donors' samples. The conserved cysteine and the conserved F or W are not part of the CDR3 here. Fields, in order: D gene, J gene, V gene, clone size, CDR3 protein. The D gene is left open where the match is weak. The size field is filled for only some rows; it gives once, few, many or a size class.

TRBD1 | TRBJ1-2 | TRBV7-9 | NA | ASSPQGNYGYT
NA | TRBJ1-1 | TRBV28 | NA | ASSLQSQNTEAF
TRBD2 | TRBJ2-6 | TRBV7-9 | NA | ASSSPGLAGVSGANVLT
NA | TRBJ1-4 | TRBV18 | NA | ASSPVGGREKLF
TRBD2 | TRBJ2-7 | TRBV9 | once | ASSPLPGLVFYEQY
NA | TRBJ2-1 | TRBV27 | once | ASSFHPPWSSTYNEQF
TRBD2 | TRBJ2-7 | TRBV7-9 | NA | ASSFPSGPYEQY
NA | TRBJ1-4 | TRBV15 | NA | ATSRDRDVKEKLF
NA | TRBJ1-3 | TRBV5-8 | once | ASSPVGQGNTIY
NA | TRBJ2-2 | TRBV9 | NA | ASSASLPRSGELF
NA | TRBJ2-7 | TRBV2 | few | ASSWAHEQY
NA | TRBJ2-5 | TRBV7-6 | NA | ASSLRRDGLETQY
NA | TRBJ2-7 | TRBV19 | NA | ASSIGLSYEQY
NA | TRBJ1-1 | TRBV6-1 | NA | AIRASLLTEAF
TRBD1 | TRBJ2-5 | TRBV12-5 | NA | ASGLYDRGETQY
TRBD2 | TRBJ2-1 | TRBV18 | NA | ASSPPLAAYNEQF
TRBD2 | TRBJ2-3 | TRBV2 | NA | ASRKLATLTDTQY
TRBD1 | TRBJ2-1 | TRBV29-1 | NA | SVGDRGIYNEQF
TRBD2 | TRBJ2-1 | TRBV10-3 | NA | AISEGLAGIHEQF
NA | TRBJ2-7 | TRBV9 | NA | ASSAHPATGPYEQY
TRBD2 | TRBJ2-3 | TRBV18 | once | ASSPPQGLAPDTQY
NA | TRBJ2-3 | TRBV27 | NA | ATRVLGTDTQY
TRBD1 | TRBJ1-5 | TRBV5-8 | NA | ASSWSGTGIQPQH
NA | TRBJ2-2 | TRBV5-4 | NA | ASSPGGGFGSAGELF
NA | TRBJ1-1 | TRBV4-2 | NA | ASSQERHPNTEAF
NA | TRBJ2-1 | TRBV10-3 | NA | AISESDEQF
TRBD2 | TRBJ2-7 | TRBV28 | NA | ASSSPPRGLAGPPYEQY
TRBD1 | TRBJ2-6 | TRBV9 | NA | ASSTGTGVSGANVLT
NA | TRBJ2-7 | TRBV27 | NA | ASSLGGSYEQY
NA | TRBJ2-1 | TRBV7-9 | NA | ASSLTILRWFNEQF
NA | TRBJ2-7 | TRBV5-1 | NA | ASSLGGRAYEQY
NA | TRBJ2-1 | TRBV7-3 | once | ASSLEVWGSNEQF
TRBD2 | TRBJ2-3 | TRBV2 | NA | ASSDGATSGSPDTQY
NA | TRBJ2-7 | TRBV15 | NA | ATSRTPRDSSYEQY
NA | TRBJ2-2 | TRBV19 | NA | ASSGKPGSSIVGELF
NA | TRBJ2-1 | TRBV7-9 | NA | ASSHRGSGGHSKNNEQF
NA | NA | TRBV11-2 | NA | ASSSWAGTAYEQY